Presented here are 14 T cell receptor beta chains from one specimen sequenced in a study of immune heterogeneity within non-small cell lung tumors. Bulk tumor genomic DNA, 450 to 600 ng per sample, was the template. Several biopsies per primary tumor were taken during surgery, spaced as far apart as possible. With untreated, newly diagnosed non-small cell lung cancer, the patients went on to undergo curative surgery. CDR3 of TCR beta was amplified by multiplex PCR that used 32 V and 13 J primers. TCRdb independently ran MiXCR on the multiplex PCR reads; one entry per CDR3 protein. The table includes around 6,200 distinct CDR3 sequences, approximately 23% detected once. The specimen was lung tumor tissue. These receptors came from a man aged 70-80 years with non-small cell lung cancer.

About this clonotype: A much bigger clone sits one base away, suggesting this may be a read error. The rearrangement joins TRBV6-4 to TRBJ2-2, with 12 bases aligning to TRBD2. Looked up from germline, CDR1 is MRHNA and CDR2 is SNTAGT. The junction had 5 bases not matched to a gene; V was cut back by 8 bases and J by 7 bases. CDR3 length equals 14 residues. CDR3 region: CASRRLAGVGELFF. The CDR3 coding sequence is TGTGCCAGCCGGCGACTAGCGGGAGTCGGGGAGCTGTTTTTT.

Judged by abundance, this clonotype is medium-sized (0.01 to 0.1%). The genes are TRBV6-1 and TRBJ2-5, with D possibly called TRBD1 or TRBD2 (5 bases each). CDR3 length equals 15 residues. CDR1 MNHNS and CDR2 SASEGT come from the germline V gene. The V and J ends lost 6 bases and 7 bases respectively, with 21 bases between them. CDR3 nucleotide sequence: TGTGCCAGCAGGCACAACCGGGACCCCTTGTCGACCCAGTACTTC. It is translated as CASRHNRDPLSTQYF.

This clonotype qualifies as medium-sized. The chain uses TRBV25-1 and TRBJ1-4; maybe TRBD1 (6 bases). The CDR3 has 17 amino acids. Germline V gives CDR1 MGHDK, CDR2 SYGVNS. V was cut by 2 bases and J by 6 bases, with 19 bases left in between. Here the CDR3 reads CASSERESVGGHEKLFF. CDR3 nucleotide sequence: TGTGCCAGCAGTGAAAGGGAGTCGGTCGGGGGCCATGAAAAACTGTTTTTT.

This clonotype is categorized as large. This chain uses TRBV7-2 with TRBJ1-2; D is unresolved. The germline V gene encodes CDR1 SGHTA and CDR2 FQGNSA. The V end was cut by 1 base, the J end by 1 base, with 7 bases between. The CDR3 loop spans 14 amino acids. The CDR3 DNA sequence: TGTGCCAGCAGCTTAGGGGTCATTAACTATGGCTACACCTTC. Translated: CASSLGVINYGYTF.

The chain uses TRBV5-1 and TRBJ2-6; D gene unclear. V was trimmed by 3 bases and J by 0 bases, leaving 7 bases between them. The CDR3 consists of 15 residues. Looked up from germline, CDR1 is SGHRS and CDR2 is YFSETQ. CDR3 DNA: TGCGCCAGCAGCTACGACATCTCTGGGGCCAACGTCCTGACTTTC. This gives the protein CASSYDISGANVLTF. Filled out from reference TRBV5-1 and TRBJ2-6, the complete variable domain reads KAGVTQTPRYLIKTRGQQVTLSCSPISGHRSVSWYQQTPGQGLQFLFEYFSETQRNKGNFPGRFSGRQFSNSRSEMNVSTLELGDSALYLCASSYDISGANVLTFGAGSRLTVL.

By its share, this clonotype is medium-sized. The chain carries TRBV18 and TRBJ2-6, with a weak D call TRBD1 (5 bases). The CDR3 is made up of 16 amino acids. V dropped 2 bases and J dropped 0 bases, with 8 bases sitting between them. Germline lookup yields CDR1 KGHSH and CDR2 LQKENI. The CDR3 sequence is CASSPGAFSGANVLTF. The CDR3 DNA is TGTGCCAGCTCACCAGGGGCCTTCTCTGGGGCCAACGTCCTGACTTTC.

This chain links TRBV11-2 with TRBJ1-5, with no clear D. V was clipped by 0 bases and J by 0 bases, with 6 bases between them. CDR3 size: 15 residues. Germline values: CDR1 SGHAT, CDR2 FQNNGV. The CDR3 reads CASSLDGDSNQPQHF. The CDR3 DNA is TGTGCCAGCAGCTTAGACGGAGATAGCAATCAGCCCCAGCATTTT.

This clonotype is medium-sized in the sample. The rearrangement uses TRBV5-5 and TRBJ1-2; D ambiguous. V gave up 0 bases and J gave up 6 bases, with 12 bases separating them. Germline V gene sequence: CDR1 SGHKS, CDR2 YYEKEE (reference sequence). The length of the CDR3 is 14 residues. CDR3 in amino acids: CASSLATRIDGYTF. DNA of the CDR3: TGTGCCAGCAGCTTGGCAACCCGAATTGATGGCTACACCTTC.

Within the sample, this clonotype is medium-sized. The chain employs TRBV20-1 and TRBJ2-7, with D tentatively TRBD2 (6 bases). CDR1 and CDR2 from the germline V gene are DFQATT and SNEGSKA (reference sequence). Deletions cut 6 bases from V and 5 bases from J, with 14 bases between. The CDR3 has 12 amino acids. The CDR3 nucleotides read TGCAGTGCCAAGAGGGGCGGGGACGAGCAGTACTTC. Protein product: CSAKRGGDEQYF.

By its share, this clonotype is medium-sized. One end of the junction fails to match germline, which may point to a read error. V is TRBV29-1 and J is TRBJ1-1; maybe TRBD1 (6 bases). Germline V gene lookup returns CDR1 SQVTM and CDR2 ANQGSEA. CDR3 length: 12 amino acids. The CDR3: CSLTGGGTTSSF. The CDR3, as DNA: TGCAGCCTTACCGGTGGGGGGACAACATCATCCTTT.

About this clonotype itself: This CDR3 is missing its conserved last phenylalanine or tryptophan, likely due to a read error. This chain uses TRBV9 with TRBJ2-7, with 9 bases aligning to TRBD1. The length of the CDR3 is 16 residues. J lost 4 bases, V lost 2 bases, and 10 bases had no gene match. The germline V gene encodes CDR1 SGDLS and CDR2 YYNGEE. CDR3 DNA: TGTGCCAGCAGCGTCGACCACGGGACAGGGTCTTACGAGCAGTACCTC. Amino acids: CASSVDHGTGSYEQYL.

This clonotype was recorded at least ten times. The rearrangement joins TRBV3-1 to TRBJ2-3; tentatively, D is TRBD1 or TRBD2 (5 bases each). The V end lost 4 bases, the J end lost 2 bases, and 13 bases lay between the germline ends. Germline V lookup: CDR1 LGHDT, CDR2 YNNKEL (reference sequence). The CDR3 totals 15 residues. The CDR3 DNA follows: TGTGCCAGCAGCCTCGGGACGGGGTACACAGATACGCAGTATTTT. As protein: CASSLGTGYTDTQYF.

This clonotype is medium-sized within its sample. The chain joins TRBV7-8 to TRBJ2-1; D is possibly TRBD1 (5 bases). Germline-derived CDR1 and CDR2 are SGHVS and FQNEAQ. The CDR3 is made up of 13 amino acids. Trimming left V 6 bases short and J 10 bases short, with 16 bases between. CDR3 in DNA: TGTGCCAGCAGACAAACAGGCGTAGGGGAGCAGTTCTTC. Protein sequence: CASRQTGVGEQFF.

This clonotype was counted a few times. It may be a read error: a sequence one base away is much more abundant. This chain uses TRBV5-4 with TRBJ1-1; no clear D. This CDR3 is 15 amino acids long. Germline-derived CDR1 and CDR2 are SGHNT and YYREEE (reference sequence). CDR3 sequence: CANSLTGDGNTEAFF. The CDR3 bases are TGTGCCAACAGCTTGACTGGTGACGGGAACACTGAAGCTTTCTTT.